This paragraph reports one T cell receptor (beta chain). The antigen is not known. This entry comes from a study of shared clonotypes between healthy human individuals. General study findings and limits: Sampling covered nothing but blood. Tissue TCR repertoires likely differ from those found in blood.

Only in-frame clones appear in the TCRdb table, and some are missing; sequencing was by immunoSEQ multiplex PCR. The data hold fewer than 2.5 million clones, with 80% to 95% observed a single time. This CDR3 has 13 residues. Per germline, CDR1 SGDLS and CDR2 YYNGEE. V lost 0 bases and J lost 8, with 11 bases in between. Input material: naive CD4+ T cells from PBMCs. Specified subset: CD45RA+ positively selected. J is TRBJ1-2 and V is TRBV9, with D unresolved. This clonotype originated in a young man in good health. Some clones in this sample may be carry-over from other donors' samples. The CDR3 DNA reads as TGTGCCAGCAGCGTAGGGCACGGACTAGGCTACACCTTC. It codes for CASSVGHGLGYTF.